This entry concerns a single T cell receptor beta chain. This record comes from a study of T-cell memory formation after mild COVID-19. The CDR3 has 12 residues. The germline V and J ends were trimmed by 3 bases and 1 base, with 4 bases remaining between them. Per germline, CDR1 DFQATT and CDR2 SNEGSKA (reference sequence). The TCR alpha and TCR beta cDNA libraries, bearing sample barcodes and UMIs, were generated by 5'RACE using constant-segment primers. TCRdb passed the 5' RACE reads through MiXCR, listing each CDR3 protein once. The sample lists 500,000 to 650,000 distinct CDR3 sequences, less than 25% occurring once.

The TCR was taken from an adult woman who had mild COVID-19 (a few samples of this study predate the infection). Cell type and time point are not known. Material for sequencing was PBMCs or a T cell subset sorted from them (not recorded which). The V call is TRBV20-1, the J call TRBJ2-4; D gene ambiguous. The CDR3 protein is CSASGAKNIQYF. The CDR3, as DNA: TGCAGTGCTAGTGGGGCCAAAAACATTCAGTACTTC.